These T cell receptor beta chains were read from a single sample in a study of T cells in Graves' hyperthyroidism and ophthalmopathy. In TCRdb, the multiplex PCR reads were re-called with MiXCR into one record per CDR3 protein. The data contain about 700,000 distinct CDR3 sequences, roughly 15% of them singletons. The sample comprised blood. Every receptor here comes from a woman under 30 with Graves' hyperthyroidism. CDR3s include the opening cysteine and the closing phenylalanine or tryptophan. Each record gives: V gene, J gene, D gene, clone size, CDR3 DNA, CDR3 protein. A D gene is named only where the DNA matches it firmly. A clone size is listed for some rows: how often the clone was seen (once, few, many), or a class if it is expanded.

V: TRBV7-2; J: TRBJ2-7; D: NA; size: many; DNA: TGTGCCAGCAGGACAGGCTACGAGCAGTACTTC; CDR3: CASRTGYEQYF
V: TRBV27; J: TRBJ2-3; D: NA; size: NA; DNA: TGTGCCAGCAGTTTTCTCCCGGCTAGCACAGATACGCAGTATTTT; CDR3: CASSFLPASTDTQYF
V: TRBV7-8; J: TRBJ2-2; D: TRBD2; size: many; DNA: TGTGCCAGCAGCCTGGGACTAGCGAGGACCGGGGAGCTGTTTTTT; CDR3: CASSLGLARTGELFF
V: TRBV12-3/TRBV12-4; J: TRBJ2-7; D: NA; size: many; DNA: TGTGCCAGCAGTTTATCCGGCAGCCCGGGGAATGAGCAGTACTTC; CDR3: CASSLSGSPGNEQYF
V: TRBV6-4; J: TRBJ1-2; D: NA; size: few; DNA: TGTGCCAGCAGTGACTCAGGGGTCGGTGGCTACACCTTC; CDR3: CASSDSGVGGYTF
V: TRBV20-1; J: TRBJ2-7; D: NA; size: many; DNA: TGCAGTGCTAGACCTCCGGGCGGGAAGTCCTACGAGCAGTACTTC; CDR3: CSARPPGGKSYEQYF
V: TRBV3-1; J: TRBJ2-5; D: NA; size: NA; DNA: TGTGCCAGCAGCCAGAGTGGAAGCGGTCAAGAGACCCAGTACTTC; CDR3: CASSQSGSGQETQYF
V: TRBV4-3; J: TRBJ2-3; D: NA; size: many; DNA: TGCGCCAGCAGCCAAGGACAGTACACAGATACGCAGTATTTT; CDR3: CASSQGQYTDTQYF
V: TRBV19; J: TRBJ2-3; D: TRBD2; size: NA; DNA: TGTGCCAGTAGTATCCGAGGCAGGGGGGATAGCGGGAGTAGCACAGATACGCAGTATTTT; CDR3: CASSIRGRGDSGSSTDTQYF
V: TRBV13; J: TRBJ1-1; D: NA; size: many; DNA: TGTGCCAGCCTAGGGGAGGGAGTCACTGAAGCTTTCTTT; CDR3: CASLGEGVTEAFF
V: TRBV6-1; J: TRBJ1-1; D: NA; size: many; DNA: TGTGCCAGCAGCCCGACAAGGTTGGCTGAAGCTTTCTTT; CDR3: CASSPTRLAEAFF
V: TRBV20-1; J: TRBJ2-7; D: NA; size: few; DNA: TGCAGTGCTAGCGGCAGGGTGGGGTACGAGCAGTACTTC; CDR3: CSASGRVGYEQYF
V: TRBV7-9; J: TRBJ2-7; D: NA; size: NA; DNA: TGTGCCAGCAGCTTCGTGTCGGGAGCTCACGAGCAGTACTTC; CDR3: CASSFVSGAHEQYF
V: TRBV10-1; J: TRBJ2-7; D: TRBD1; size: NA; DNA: TGCGCCAGCAGTGAGTCTTTACAGGGGGGAATAGTGCAGTACTTC; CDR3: CASSESLQGGIVQYF
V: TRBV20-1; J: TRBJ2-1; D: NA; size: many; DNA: TGCAGTGCTCGGACCGTGGGGATTTTGGGGGAGCAGTTCTTC; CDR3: CSARTVGILGEQFF
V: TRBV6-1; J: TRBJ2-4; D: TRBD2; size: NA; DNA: TGTGCCAGCAGCGTAACCCCCGAACTAGCGGGTAATCAGTACTTC; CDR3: CASSVTPELAGNQYF
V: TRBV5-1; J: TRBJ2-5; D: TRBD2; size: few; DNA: TGCGCCAGCAGTCGAAGGAGTCTAGCGGGAGGCCCAGAGACCCAGTACTTC; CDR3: CASSRRSLAGGPETQYF
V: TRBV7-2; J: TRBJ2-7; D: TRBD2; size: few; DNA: TGTGCCAGCAGCTTAGAAGGGGCGGGGCTAGCGGGCCTCTACGAGCAGTACTTC; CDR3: CASSLEGAGLAGLYEQYF
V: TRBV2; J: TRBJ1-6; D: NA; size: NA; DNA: TGTGCCAGCAGTGACCCTTCTAGGCCCCTCCACTTT; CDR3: CASSDPSRPLHF
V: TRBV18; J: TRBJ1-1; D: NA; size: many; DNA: TGTGCCAGCTCACCACAATCCGGAACTGAAGCTTTCTTT; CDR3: CASSPQSGTEAFF
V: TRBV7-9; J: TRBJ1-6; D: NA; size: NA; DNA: TGTGCCAGCAGCCTACAGGGTTCACCCCTCCACTTT; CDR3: CASSLQGSPLHF
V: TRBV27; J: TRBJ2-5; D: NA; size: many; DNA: TGTGCCAGCAAATTGAAGACCCAGTACTTC; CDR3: CASKLKTQYF
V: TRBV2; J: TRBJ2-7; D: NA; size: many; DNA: TGTGCCAGCAGCTTCTACGGTCTCTCCTACGAGCAGTACTTC; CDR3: CASSFYGLSYEQYF
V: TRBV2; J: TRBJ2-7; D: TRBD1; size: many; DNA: TGTGCCAGCACTGGACAGGGGTTCTACGAGCAGTACTTC; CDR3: CASTGQGFYEQYF
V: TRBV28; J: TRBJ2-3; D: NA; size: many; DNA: TGTGCCAGCAGTTTAATCCCGGCCGCAGATACGCAGTATTTT; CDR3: CASSLIPAADTQYF